The 18 T cell receptor beta chains given below trace back to one sample, sequenced in a study of T cell responses to AZD1222 COVID-19 vaccine. Sequencing was performed with immunoSEQ multiplex PCR; in TCRdb, only in-frame clones are kept and a portion is missing. The table shows some 130,000 clones, with 70% to 90% occurring only once. Sequencing was performed on peripheral blood, taken on day 0 of AZD1222 vaccination. All receptors come from an adult in good health.

DNA for the CDR3: TGCGCCAGCAGCAGCGTTAGGGCCTATCCTAACTATGGCTACACCTTC. Protein product: CASSSVRAYPNYGYTF. This rearrangement joins TRBV5-1 to TRBJ1-2; no clear D gene. The V gene lost 4 bases and the J gene lost 0 bases, with 16 bases spanning the gap. Per germline, CDR1 SGHRS and CDR2 YFSETQ. CDR3 length: 16 amino acids.

This clone came up a few times. The V call is TRBV5-5, the J call TRBJ1-2, with D tentatively TRBD1 (6 bases). The CDR3 totals 15 residues. Germline values: CDR1 SGHKS, CDR2 YYEKEE (reference sequence). Deletions cut 0 bases from V and 0 bases from J, with 9 bases between. The DNA of the CDR3 is TGTGCCAGCAGCTTGGTAACAGGGACTAACTATGGCTACACCTTC. This translates into CASSLVTGTNYGYTF. Variable domain in full (rest from reference TRBV5-5 and TRBJ1-2): DAGVTQSPTHLIKTRGQQVTLRCSPISGHKSVSWYQQVLGQGPQFIFQYYEKEERGRGNFPDRFSARQFPNYSSELNVNALLLGDSALYLCASSLVTGTNYGYTFGSGTRLTVV.

V usage is TRBV7-2 and J usage is TRBJ2-7; D possibly matches TRBD1 or TRBD2 (6 bases each). The CDR3 is 13 amino acids. V lost 5 bases to trimming and J lost 7 bases, with 15 bases between them. CDR1 is SGHTA and CDR2 is FQGNSA in the germline V gene. Here the CDR3 DNA reads TGTGCCAGCAGCCCAGAAGGGGGGCTTGAGCAGTACTTC. As protein: CASSPEGGLEQYF.

The J gene is TRBJ1-6, the V gene TRBV5-1, with 7 positions matching TRBD1. J lost 3 bases, V lost 8 bases, and 5 bases had no gene match. The CDR3 spans 14 residues. The germline V gene has CDR1 SGHRS and CDR2 YFSETQ. CDR3 nucleotides: TGCGCCAGTCGGGGGACAGTCTATAATTCACCCCTCCACTTT. Encoded protein: CASRGTVYNSPLHF.

The V gene is TRBV11-2, the J gene TRBJ2-7, with 8 nucleotides matching TRBD2. V was pared by 1 base and J by 3 bases, with 2 bases of the junction left unmatched. This CDR3 comprises 14 residues. Germline values: CDR1 SGHAT, CDR2 FQNNGV. CDR3 nucleotide sequence: TGTGCCAGCAGCTTAGTAGCGGGGCTCTACGAGCAGTACTTC. Its translation is CASSLVAGLYEQYF.

This chain uses TRBV2 with TRBJ2-7; no clear D gene. The CDR3 contains 12 residues. V was pared by 7 bases and J by 2 bases, with 9 bases between. Germline values: CDR1 SNHLY, CDR2 FYNNEI. The CDR3 loop is CASNTGTYEQYF. The CDR3 bases are TGTGCCAGCAATACCGGCACCTACGAGCAGTACTTC.

This chain links TRBV5-1 with TRBJ1-2; no clear D. The CDR3 runs to 13 residues. V lost 4 bases and J 0 bases, leaving 7 bases between the germline ends. CDR1 and CDR2 (germline): SGHRS, YFSETQ. The CDR3 spells CASSTIANYGYTF. As DNA, the CDR3 is TGCGCCAGCAGCACCATCGCTAACTATGGCTACACCTTC.

The chain has TRBV29-1 and TRBJ1-3; D is uncertain. Germline V gene data show CDR1 as SQVTM and CDR2 as ANQGSEA. V lost 2 bases to trimming and J lost 4 bases, with 6 bases between them. The CDR3 spans 12 residues. In nucleotides, the CDR3 is TGCAGCGTTGAAACTTGGGGAAACACCATATATTTT. Translating gives CSVETWGNTIYF.

The CDR3 region has the DNA TGCGCCAGCTGGACTGACGGGACGGATTCCTACGAGCAGTACTTC. Translation gives CASWTDGTDSYEQYF. The chain recombines TRBV5-1 with TRBJ2-7, with D perhaps matching TRBD1 or TRBD2 (5 bases each). The V and J ends lost 7 bases and 1 base respectively, with 18 bases between them. Looked up from germline, CDR1 is SGHRS and CDR2 is YFSETQ. The CDR3 is 15 residues long.

The chain carries TRBV18 and TRBJ2-6; D gene ambiguous. Germline CDR1 KGHSH, CDR2 LQKENI. The CDR3 covers 14 residues. V was shortened by 6 bases and J by 0 bases, with 6 bases between the two germline ends. The CDR3 sequence is CASSPFSGANVLTF. CDR3 sequence (DNA): TGTGCCAGCTCCCCTTTCTCTGGGGCCAACGTCCTGACTTTC.

The V and J genes are TRBV11-2 and TRBJ1-2; no clear D gene. V dropped 0 bases and J dropped 8 bases, with 13 bases sitting between them. The CDR3 length is 14 residues. Germline CDR1 SGHAT, CDR2 FQNNGV. The CDR3 sequence is CASSLDSGSGGYTF. The CDR3 coding sequence is TGTGCCAGCAGCTTAGACTCCGGCTCGGGAGGCTACACCTTC.

The genes are TRBV6-1 and TRBJ1-5; D remains ambiguous. Germline assignment: CDR1 MNHNS and CDR2 SASEGT. CDR3 length equals 17 residues. V was trimmed by 1 base and J by 0 bases, leaving 13 bases between them. For the CDR3, the DNA is TGTGCCAGCAGTGAAGGGCCAGCGGGGATTAGCAATCAGCCCCAGCATTTT. Protein sequence: CASSEGPAGISNQPQHF.

The chain has TRBV6-5 and TRBJ2-1, with 8 nucleotides matching TRBD1. The CDR3 sequence is 15 residues long. J gave up 4 bases and V 6 bases, and 8 bases lay outside the gene matches. Looked up from germline, CDR1 is MNHEY and CDR2 is SVGAGI. The CDR3 loop is CASRTQGANYNEQFF. The CDR3 DNA reads as TGTGCCAGCAGGACCCAGGGGGCGAATTACAATGAGCAGTTCTTC.

The chain links TRBV10-3 to TRBJ2-2; D possibly corresponds to TRBD2 (6 bases). Trimming took 7 bases from V and 2 from J, leaving 11 bases between them. The germline V gene encodes CDR1 ENHRY and CDR2 SYGVKD. This CDR3 comprises 14 residues. The CDR3 protein is CAITWRDNTGELFF. The CDR3 bases are TGTGCCATCACTTGGCGGGACAACACCGGGGAGCTGTTTTTT.

This rearrangement joins TRBV28 to TRBJ2-1, with D possibly TRBD1 on 5 matching bases. The CDR3 is 12 residues long. The V end was cut by 6 bases, the J end by 11 bases, with 14 bases between. Germline V gene data show CDR1 as MDHEN and CDR2 as SYDVKM. This chain's CDR3 is CASRGQGVKQFF. CDR3 in DNA: TGTGCCAGCAGAGGGCAGGGCGTGAAGCAGTTCTTC.

The J gene is TRBJ2-7, the V gene TRBV20-1, with 7 bases identical to TRBD1. Per the germline V gene, CDR1 is DFQATT and CDR2 is SNEGSKA (reference sequence). This CDR3 has 11 residues. Trimming cost V 7 bases and J 6 bases; bases outside gene matches: 6. CDR3 residues: CSVQGFPEQYF. The DNA for the CDR3 is TGCAGTGTACAGGGGTTCCCCGAGCAGTACTTC.

The chain carries TRBV7-9 and TRBJ1-5; TRBD1 might be the D (6 bases). The CDR3 is 14 residues long. The ends were cut back, 6 bases at V and 3 bases at J, with 12 bases in the middle. Germline CDR1 and CDR2: SEHNR and FQNEAQ (reference sequence). The CDR3 DNA reads as TGTGCCAGCAGTCCAAGGGACACCAATCAGCCCCAGCATTTT. The encoded protein is CASSPRDTNQPQHF. Using reference TRBV7-9 and TRBJ1-5 for the parts outside the CDR3, the full variable domain is DTGVSQNPRHKITKRGQNVTFRCDPISEHNRLYWYRQTLGQGPEFLTYFQNEAQLEKSRLLSDRFSAERPKGSFSTLEIQRTEQGDSAMYLCASSPRDTNQPQHFGDGTRLSIL.

This rearrangement joins TRBV5-6 to TRBJ1-1; TRBD1 might be the D (6 bases). The V gene's germline CDR1 is SGHDT and CDR2 YYEEEE. The ends were cut back, 3 bases at V and 3 bases at J, with 9 bases in the middle. This CDR3 comprises 13 residues. CDR3 nucleotides: TGTGCCAGCAGCTCACAGGGTGACACTGAAGCTTTCTTT. Its protein product is CASSSQGDTEAFF. Full variable domain (rest looked up from reference TRBV5-6 and TRBJ1-1): DAGVTQSPTHLIKTRGQQVTLRCSPKSGHDTVSWYQQALGQGPQFIFQYYEEEERQRGNFPDRFSGHQFPNYSSELNVNALLLGDSALYLCASSSQGDTEAFFGQGTRLTVV.